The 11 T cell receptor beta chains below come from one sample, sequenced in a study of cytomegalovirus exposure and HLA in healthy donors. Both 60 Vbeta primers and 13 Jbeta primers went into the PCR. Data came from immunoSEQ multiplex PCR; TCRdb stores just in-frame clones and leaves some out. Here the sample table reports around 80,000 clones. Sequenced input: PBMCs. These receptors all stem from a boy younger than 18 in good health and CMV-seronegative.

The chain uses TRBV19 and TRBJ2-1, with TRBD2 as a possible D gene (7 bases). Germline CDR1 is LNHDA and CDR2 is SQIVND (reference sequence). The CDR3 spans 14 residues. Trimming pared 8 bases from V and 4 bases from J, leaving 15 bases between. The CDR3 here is CASCGGGDYNEQFF. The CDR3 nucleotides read TGTGCCAGTTGCGGGGGCGGGGATTACAATGAGCAGTTCTTC.

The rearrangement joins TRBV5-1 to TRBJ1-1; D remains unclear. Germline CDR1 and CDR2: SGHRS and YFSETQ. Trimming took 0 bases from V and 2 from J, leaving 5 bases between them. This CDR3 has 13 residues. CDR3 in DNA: TGCGCCAGCAGCTTGGGGCCAAACACTGAAGCTTTCTTT. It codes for CASSLGPNTEAFF.

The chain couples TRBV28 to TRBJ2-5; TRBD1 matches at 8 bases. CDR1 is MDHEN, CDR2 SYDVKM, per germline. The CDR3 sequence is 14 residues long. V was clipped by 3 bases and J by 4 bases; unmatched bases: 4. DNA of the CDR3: TGTGCCAGCAGTTTTGTCAGGGGGCGAGAGACCCAGTACTTC. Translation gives CASSFVRGRETQYF.

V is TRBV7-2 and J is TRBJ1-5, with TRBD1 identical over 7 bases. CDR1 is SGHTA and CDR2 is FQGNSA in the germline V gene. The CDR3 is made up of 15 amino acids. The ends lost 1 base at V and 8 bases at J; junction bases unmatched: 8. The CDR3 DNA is TGTGCCAGCAGCTTAGTGGGGGGACAGCTGGAGCCCCAGCATTTT. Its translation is CASSLVGGQLEPQHF.

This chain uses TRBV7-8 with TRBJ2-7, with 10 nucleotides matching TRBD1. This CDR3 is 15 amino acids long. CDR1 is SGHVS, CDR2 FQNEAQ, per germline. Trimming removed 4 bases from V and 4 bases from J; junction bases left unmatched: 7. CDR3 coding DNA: TGTGCCAGCAGCTCCCGGGACAGGGGCCTTTACGAGCAGTACTTC. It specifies CASSSRDRGLYEQYF.

The CDR3 is CASSLAEYEQYF. The CDR3 DNA follows: TGTGCCAGCAGCTTAGCAGAGTACGAGCAGTACTTC. J is TRBJ2-7 and V is TRBV11-1; D call uncertain. V lost 0 bases, J lost 4 bases, and 4 bases lay in between. Germline lookup yields CDR1 SGHAT and CDR2 FQDESV (reference sequence). The CDR3 runs 12 residues.

In DNA, the CDR3 is TGTGCCAGTACCCTCTCACTAGCGGGGTTCACAGATACGCAGTATTTT. Translated, it gives CASTLSLAGFTDTQYF. This rearrangement joins TRBV19 to TRBJ2-3; TRBD2 matches at 10 bases. J lost 2 bases, V lost 7 bases, and 9 bases had no gene match. Looked up from germline, CDR1 is LNHDA and CDR2 is SQIVND (reference sequence). This CDR3 has 16 residues. Full variable domain (outside the CDR3, taken from reference TRBV19 and TRBJ2-3): DGGITQSPKYLFRKEGQNVTLSCEQNLNHDAMYWYRQDPGQGLRLIYYSQIVNDFQKGDIAEGYSVSREKKESFPLTVTSAQKNPTAFYLCASTLSLAGFTDTQYFGPGTRLTVL.

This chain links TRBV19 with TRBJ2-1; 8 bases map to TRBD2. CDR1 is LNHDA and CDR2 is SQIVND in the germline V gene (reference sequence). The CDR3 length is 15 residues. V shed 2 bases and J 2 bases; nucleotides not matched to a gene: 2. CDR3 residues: CASSISGRAYNEQFF. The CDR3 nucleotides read TGTGCCAGTAGTATATCCGGGAGGGCCTACAATGAGCAGTTCTTC.

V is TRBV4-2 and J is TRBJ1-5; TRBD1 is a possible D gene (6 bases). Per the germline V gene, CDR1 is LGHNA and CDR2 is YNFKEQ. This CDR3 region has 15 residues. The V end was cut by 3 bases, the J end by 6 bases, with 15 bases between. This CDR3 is CASSQEAGAGQPQHF. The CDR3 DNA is TGTGCCAGCAGCCAGGAGGCAGGGGCTGGTCAGCCCCAGCATTTT.

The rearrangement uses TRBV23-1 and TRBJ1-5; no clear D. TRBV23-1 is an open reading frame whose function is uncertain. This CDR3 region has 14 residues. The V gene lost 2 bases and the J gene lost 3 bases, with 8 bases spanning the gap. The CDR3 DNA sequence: TGCGCCAGCAGTCAAACACCAGTCAATCAGCCCCAGCATTTT. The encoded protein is CASSQTPVNQPQHF.

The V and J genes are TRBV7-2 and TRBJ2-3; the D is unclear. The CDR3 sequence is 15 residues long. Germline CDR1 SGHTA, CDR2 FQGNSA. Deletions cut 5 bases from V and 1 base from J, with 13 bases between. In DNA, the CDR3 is TGTGCCAGCAGCCTGGGTGACTCCCGCACAGATACGCAGTATTTT. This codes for CASSLGDSRTDTQYF.